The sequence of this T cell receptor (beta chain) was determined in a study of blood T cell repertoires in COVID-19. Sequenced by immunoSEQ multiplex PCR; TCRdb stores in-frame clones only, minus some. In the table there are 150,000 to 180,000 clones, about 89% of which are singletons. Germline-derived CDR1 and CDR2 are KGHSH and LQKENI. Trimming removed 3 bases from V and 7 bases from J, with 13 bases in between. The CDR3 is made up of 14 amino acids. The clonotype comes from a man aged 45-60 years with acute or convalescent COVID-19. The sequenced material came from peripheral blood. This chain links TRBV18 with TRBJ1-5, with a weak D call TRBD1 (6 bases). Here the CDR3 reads CASSPGGAVQPQHF. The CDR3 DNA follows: TGTGCCAGCTCACCCGGGGGGGCAGTGCAGCCCCAGCATTTT. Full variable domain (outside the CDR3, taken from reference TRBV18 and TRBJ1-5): NAGVMQNPRHLVRRRGQEARLRCSPMKGHSHVYWYRQLPEEGLKFMVYLQKENIIDESGMPKERFSAEFPKEGPSILRIQQVVRGDSAAYFCASSPGGAVQPQHFGDGTRLSIL.